The entry below gives a single TCR beta chain sequence along with its context. TCRdb keeps only in-frame clones here, not all; method: immunoSEQ multiplex PCR. The sample lists just over 65,000 clones, roughly 72% seen once, with approximately 5% in the top ten. The sample belongs to a study of cytotoxic CD8 clonotypes in ibrutinib-treated CLL. Trimming removed 3 bases from V and 3 bases from J; junction bases left unmatched: 5. This CDR3 is 13 amino acids long. From germline, CDR1 is SQVTM and CDR2 ANQGSEA. This TCR was sampled from a human donor with chronic lymphocytic leukemia. The input for sequencing was PBMCs, taken after 12 months of ibrutinib treatment. The V call is TRBV29-1, the J call TRBJ2-7, with 7 bases fitting TRBD1. The CDR3 spells CSVEGDSLYEQYF. The CDR3 bases are TGCAGCGTTGAGGGGGACAGCCTCTACGAGCAGTACTTC.